The next 15 T cell receptor beta chains were all read from a single sample in a study of shared clonotypes between healthy human individuals. Clones were sequenced by immunoSEQ multiplex PCR, and TCRdb holds only the in-frame ones, with some missing. The sample comprises 2,500,000 or so clones, just under 95% of which are singletons, and 0.3% to 0.4% rests with the top ten. The sequenced sample was naive CD4+ T cells from PBMCs. Subset noted: CD45RA+ positively selected. The receptors come from a man between 18 and 35 years old in good health. Some clones in this sample may be carry-over from other donors' samples.

This chain joins TRBV7-9 and TRBJ1-1; no definite D call. V was shortened by 5 bases and J by 10 bases, with 11 bases between the two germline ends. The V gene's germline CDR1 is SEHNR and CDR2 FQNEAQ (reference sequence). CDR3 length: 11 residues. CDR3 nucleotides: TGTGCCAGCAGCCCGGACGATATAGCTTTCTTT. Protein sequence: CASSPDDIAFF.

The chain carries TRBV6-5 and TRBJ2-1; a weak D match, TRBD2 (7 bases). The CDR3 length is 16 residues. The germline V gene encodes CDR1 MNHEY and CDR2 SVGAGI. Trimming left V 2 bases short and J 8 bases short, with 19 bases between. For the CDR3, the DNA is TGTGCCAGCAGTTACGTAAGGGGGGGTCAATTGGATGAGCAGTTCTTC. It is translated as CASSYVRGGQLDEQFF.

The chain is built from TRBV30 and TRBJ2-5; perhaps D is TRBD1 or TRBD2 (5 bases each). CDR3 length: 12 amino acids. The V end lost 1 base, the J end lost 5 bases, and 8 bases lay between the germline ends. Germline loops: CDR1 GTSNPN, CDR2 SVGIG (reference sequence). The CDR3 DNA reads TGTGCCTGGAGTGGGGGGACCGAGACCCAGTACTTC. Translation gives CAWSGGTETQYF. The variable domain in full, completed from reference TRBV30 and TRBJ2-5, reads SQTIHQWPATLVQPVGSPLSLECTVEGTSNPNLYWYRQAAGRGLQLLFYSVGIGQISSEVPQNLSASRPQDRQFILSSKKLLLSDSGFYLCAWSGGTETQYFGPGTRLLVL.

The J gene is TRBJ2-2, the V gene TRBV11-3; a weak D match, TRBD1 (5 bases). V dropped 3 bases and J dropped 1 base, with 9 bases sitting between them. Per the germline V gene, CDR1 is SGHNT and CDR2 is YENEEA. CDR3 size: 15 residues. The CDR3 sequence: CASSFQGQNTGELFF. CDR3 coding DNA: TGTGCCAGCAGCTTCCAGGGCCAGAACACCGGGGAGCTGTTTTTT.

Points on this clone: Other DNA sequences in the same sample also yield this CDR3. The chain carries TRBV29-1 and TRBJ2-1; 10 nucleotides line up with TRBD2. Trimming at V came to 1 base and at J to 4 bases, leaving 1 base not matched to a gene. Germline V gene data show CDR1 as SQVTM and CDR2 as ANQGSEA. The CDR3 is 14 residues long. The CDR3, as DNA: TGCAGCGTTGAAGTAGCGGGAGGTTACAATGAGCAGTTCTTC. This encodes CSVEVAGGYNEQFF.

The chain uses TRBV6-5 and TRBJ1-2; 12 bases agree with TRBD1. The CDR3 contains 15 residues. Germline V lookup: CDR1 MNHEY, CDR2 SVGAGI. Germline trimming cut 5 bases from V and 2 bases from J; bases unmatched to any gene: 3. The CDR3 nucleotides are TGTGCCAGCAGTACGGGGACAGGGGGCAACTATGGCTACACCTTC. This encodes CASSTGTGGNYGYTF.

The chain carries TRBV29-1 and TRBJ1-2; D not certain. This CDR3 is built from 14 residues. The germline V gene has CDR1 SQVTM and CDR2 ANQGSEA. With 7 bases removed from V and 3 bases from J, the gap between germline ends came to 18 bases. In DNA form, the CDR3 reads TGCAGCGGGGATGGCTCCCCAGTGGACTATGGCTACACCTTC. Its translation: CSGDGSPVDYGYTF.

The J gene is TRBJ2-5, the V gene TRBV4-1, with D possibly matching TRBD2 (5 bases). CDR1 and CDR2 from the germline V gene are MGHRA and YSYEKL. The CDR3 covers 17 residues. With 1 base removed from V and 3 bases from J, the gap between germline ends came to 18 bases. DNA for the CDR3: TGCGCCAGCAGCCAAGTATCGAGCGGAAGCCCTAAAGAGACCCAGTACTTC. Translation: CASSQVSSGSPKETQYF.

The genes are TRBV7-8 and TRBJ1-1; possibly TRBD1 for D (5 bases). CDR3 size: 15 residues. Germline V gene sequence: CDR1 SGHVS, CDR2 FQNEAQ. The V end was cut by 1 base, the J end by 4 bases, with 13 bases between. The CDR3 spells CASSLVGNGGTEAFF. For the CDR3, the DNA is TGTGCCAGCAGCTTAGTGGGGAACGGGGGCACTGAAGCTTTCTTT.

The chain recombines TRBV7-9 with TRBJ2-7; TRBD2 aligns across 13 bases. Germline CDR1 is SEHNR and CDR2 is FQNEAQ (reference sequence). The CDR3 runs 16 residues. Trimming took 5 bases from V and 3 from J; bases not matched to a gene: 7. CDR3 sequence (DNA): TGTGCCAGCAGCCGGGGACTAGCGGGACCAATCTACGAGCAGTACTTC. Translation: CASSRGLAGPIYEQYF.

V usage is TRBV11-2 and J usage is TRBJ1-5; 9 bases align to TRBD1. This CDR3 is 19 amino acids long. Germline CDR1 SGHAT, CDR2 FQNNGV. V lost 5 bases to trimming and J lost 2 bases; unmatched junction nucleotides: 16. CDR3 nucleotide sequence: TGTGCCAGCAGCCCGGCGAGGGACAGGGAGGTCGGGGGCAATCAGCCCCAGCATTTT. It is translated as CASSPARDREVGGNQPQHF.

J is TRBJ2-7 and V is TRBV19; possible D gene TRBD2, 6 bases. The germline V gene encodes CDR1 LNHDA and CDR2 SQIVND (reference sequence). There are 14 residues in the CDR3. Trimming removed 6 bases at V and 7 bases at J, with 19 bases between. This chain's CDR3 is CASRLGLPSAEQYF. CDR3 in DNA: TGTGCCAGTAGGCTAGGACTACCGTCTGCGGAGCAGTACTTC.

This clone was seen only once. The rearrangement links TRBV7-3 to TRBJ2-1, with D perhaps TRBD1 or TRBD2 (6 bases each). V was pared by 5 bases and J by 7 bases, with 18 bases between. Germline lookup yields CDR1 SGHTA and CDR2 FQGTGA. The CDR3 has 15 amino acids. The CDR3 spells CASSNTGTQGNEQFF. CDR3 coding DNA: TGTGCCAGCAGCAATACCGGGACTCAGGGGAATGAGCAGTTCTTC.

This CDR3 reads CASSLHYGQGAKNIQYF. CDR3 nucleotide sequence: TGTGCCAGCAGTTTACACTATGGACAGGGTGCCAAAAACATTCAGTACTTC. The chain links TRBV28 to TRBJ2-4; 8 nucleotides align to TRBD1. Germline CDR1 is MDHEN and CDR2 is SYDVKM. The CDR3 loop spans 17 amino acids. The V and J ends lost 2 bases and 1 base, in that order; junction bases with no gene match: 7.

This sequence joins TRBV5-1 and TRBJ2-5; D not resolved. The CDR3 has 12 residues. Germline CDR1 and CDR2: SGHRS and YFSETQ. The V end lost 7 bases, the J end lost 0 bases, and 7 bases lay between the germline ends. For the CDR3, the DNA is TGCGCCAGCGGAAATAACCAAGAGACCCAGTACTTC. Translating gives CASGNNQETQYF.